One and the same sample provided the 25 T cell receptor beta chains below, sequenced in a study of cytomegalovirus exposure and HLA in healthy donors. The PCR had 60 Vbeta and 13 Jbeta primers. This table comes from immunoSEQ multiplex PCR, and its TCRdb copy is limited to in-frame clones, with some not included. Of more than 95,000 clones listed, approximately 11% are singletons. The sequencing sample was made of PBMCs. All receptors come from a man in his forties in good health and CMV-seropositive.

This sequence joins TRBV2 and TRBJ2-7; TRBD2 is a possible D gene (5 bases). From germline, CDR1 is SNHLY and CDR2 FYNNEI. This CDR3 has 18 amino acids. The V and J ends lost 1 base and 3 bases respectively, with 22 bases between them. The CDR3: CASSEEERWGAEHYEQYF. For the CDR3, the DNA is TGTGCCAGCAGTGAAGAGGAACGGTGGGGAGCGGAGCACTACGAGCAGTACTTC.

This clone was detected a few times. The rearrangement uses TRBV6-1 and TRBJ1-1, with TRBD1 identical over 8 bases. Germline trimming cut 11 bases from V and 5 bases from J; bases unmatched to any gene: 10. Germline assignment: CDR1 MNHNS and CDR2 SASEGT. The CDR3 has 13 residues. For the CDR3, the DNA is TGTGCCGGGGGAGGACAGGGAAAGACTGAAGCTTTCTTT. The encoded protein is CAGGGQGKTEAFF.

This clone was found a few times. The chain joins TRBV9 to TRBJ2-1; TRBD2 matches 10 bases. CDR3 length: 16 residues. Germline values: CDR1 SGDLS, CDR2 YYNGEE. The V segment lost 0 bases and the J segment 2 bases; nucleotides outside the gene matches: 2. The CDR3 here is CASSVALAGAYNEQFF. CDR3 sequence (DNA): TGTGCCAGCAGCGTAGCTCTAGCGGGAGCCTACAATGAGCAGTTCTTC.

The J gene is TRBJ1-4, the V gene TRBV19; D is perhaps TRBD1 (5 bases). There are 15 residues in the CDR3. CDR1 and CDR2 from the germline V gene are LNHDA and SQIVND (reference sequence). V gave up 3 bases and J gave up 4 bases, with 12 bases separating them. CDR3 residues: CASSIFGGFNEKLFF. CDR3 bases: TGTGCCAGTAGTATCTTCGGGGGATTTAATGAAAAACTGTTTTTT. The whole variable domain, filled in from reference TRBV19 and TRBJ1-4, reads DGGITQSPKYLFRKEGQNVTLSCEQNLNHDAMYWYRQDPGQGLRLIYYSQIVNDFQKGDIAEGYSVSREKKESFPLTVTSAQKNPTAFYLCASSIFGGFNEKLFFGSGTQLSVL.

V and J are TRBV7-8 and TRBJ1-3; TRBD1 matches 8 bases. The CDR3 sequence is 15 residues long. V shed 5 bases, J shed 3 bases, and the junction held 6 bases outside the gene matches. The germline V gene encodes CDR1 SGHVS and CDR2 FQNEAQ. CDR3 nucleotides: TGTGCCAGCAGCGAGATCGGACAGGGTGGAAACACCATATATTTT. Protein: CASSEIGQGGNTIYF.

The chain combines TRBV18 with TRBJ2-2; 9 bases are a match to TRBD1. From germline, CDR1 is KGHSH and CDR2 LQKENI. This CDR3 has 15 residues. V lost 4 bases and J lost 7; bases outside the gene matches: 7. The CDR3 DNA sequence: TGTGCCAGCTCACTCCCGGGACAGGGATTCGGGGAGCTGTTTTTT. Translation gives CASSLPGQGFGELFF.

CDR3 residues: CASSQLESLENLPNEQFF. Here the CDR3 DNA reads TGCGCCAGCAGCCAACTAGAAAGTCTAGAGAACCTTCCCAATGAGCAGTTCTTC. The genes are TRBV5-1 and TRBJ2-1, with TRBD2 as a possible D gene (5 bases). The V end lost 4 bases, the J end lost 6 bases, and 26 bases lay between the germline ends. The CDR3 is made up of 18 amino acids. CDR1 is SGHRS and CDR2 is YFSETQ in the germline V gene. The variable domain in full, completed from reference TRBV5-1 and TRBJ2-1, reads KAGVTQTPRYLIKTRGQQVTLSCSPISGHRSVSWYQQTPGQGLQFLFEYFSETQRNKGNFPGRFSGRQFSNSRSEMNVSTLELGDSALYLCASSQLESLENLPNEQFFGPGTRLTVL.

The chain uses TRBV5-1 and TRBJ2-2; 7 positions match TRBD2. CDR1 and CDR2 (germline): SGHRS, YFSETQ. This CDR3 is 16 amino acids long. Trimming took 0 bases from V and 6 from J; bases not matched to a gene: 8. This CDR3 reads CASSLAPGLEAGELFF. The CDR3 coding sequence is TGCGCCAGCAGCTTGGCCCCTGGACTAGAGGCCGGGGAGCTGTTTTTT. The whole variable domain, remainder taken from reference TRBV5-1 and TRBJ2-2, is KAGVTQTPRYLIKTRGQQVTLSCSPISGHRSVSWYQQTPGQGLQFLFEYFSETQRNKGNFPGRFSGRQFSNSRSEMNVSTLELGDSALYLCASSLAPGLEAGELFFGEGSRLTVL.

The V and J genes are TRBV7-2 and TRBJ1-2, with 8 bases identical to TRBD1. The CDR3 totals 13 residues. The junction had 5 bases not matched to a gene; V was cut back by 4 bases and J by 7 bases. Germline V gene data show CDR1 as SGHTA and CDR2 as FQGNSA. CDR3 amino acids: CASSSGTGSGYTF. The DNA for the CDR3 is TGTGCCAGCAGCTCCGGGACAGGTAGTGGCTACACCTTC. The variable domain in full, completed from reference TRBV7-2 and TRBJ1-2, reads GAGVSQSPSNKVTEKGKDVELRCDPISGHTALYWYRQSLGQGLEFLIYFQGNSAPDKSGLPSDRFSAERTGGSVSTLTIQRTQQEDSAVYLCASSSGTGSGYTFGSGTRLTVV.

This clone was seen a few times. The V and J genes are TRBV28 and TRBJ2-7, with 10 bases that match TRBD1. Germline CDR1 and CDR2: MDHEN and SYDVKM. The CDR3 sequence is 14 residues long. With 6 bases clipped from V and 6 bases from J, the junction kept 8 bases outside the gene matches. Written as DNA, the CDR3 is TGTGCCAGCAGACAAGGGACAGGGGTGGTCGAGCAGTACTTC. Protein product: CASRQGTGVVEQYF.

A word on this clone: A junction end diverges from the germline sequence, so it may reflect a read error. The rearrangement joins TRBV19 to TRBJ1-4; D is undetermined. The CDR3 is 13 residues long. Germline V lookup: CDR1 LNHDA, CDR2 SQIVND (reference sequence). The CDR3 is CASMRQYNEKLFF. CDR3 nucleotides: TGTGCTAGTATGAGGCAGTATAATGAAAAACTGTTTTTT.

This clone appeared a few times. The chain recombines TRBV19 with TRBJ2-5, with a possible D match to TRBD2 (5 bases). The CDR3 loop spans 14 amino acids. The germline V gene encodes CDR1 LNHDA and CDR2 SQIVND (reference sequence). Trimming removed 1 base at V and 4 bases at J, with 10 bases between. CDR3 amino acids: CASSIGYGVETQYF. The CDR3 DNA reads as TGTGCCAGTAGTATAGGATACGGGGTAGAGACCCAGTACTTC.

CDR3 in amino acids: CASSITSGRAFNEQFF. CDR3 bases: TGTGCCAGCAGCATTACTAGCGGGAGGGCCTTTAATGAGCAGTTCTTC. V usage is TRBV9 and J usage is TRBJ2-1; 13 positions match TRBD2. Trimming at V came to 4 bases and at J to 7 bases, leaving 8 bases not matched to a gene. This CDR3 comprises 16 residues. Germline V gene data show CDR1 as SGDLS and CDR2 as YYNGEE.

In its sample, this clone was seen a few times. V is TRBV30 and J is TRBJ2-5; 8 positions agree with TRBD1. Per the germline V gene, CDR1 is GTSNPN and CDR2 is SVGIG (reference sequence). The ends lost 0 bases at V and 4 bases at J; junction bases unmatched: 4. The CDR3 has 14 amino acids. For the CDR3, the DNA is TGTGCCTGGAGTGTGAGGGGGACAGGAGAGACCCAGTACTTC. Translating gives CAWSVRGTGETQYF. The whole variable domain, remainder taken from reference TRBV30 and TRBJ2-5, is SQTIHQWPATLVQPVGSPLSLECTVEGTSNPNLYWYRQAAGRGLQLLFYSVGIGQISSEVPQNLSASRPQDRQFILSSKKLLLSDSGFYLCAWSVRGTGETQYFGPGTRLLVL.

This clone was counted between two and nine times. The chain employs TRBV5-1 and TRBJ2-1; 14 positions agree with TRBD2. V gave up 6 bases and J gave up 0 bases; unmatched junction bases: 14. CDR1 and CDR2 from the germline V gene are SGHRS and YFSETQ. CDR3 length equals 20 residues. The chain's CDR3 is CASTPLSGLAGVSSYNEQFF. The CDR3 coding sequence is TGCGCCAGCACCCCCTTATCGGGACTAGCGGGAGTGAGCTCCTACAATGAGCAGTTCTTC. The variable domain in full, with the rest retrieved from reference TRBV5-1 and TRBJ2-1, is KAGVTQTPRYLIKTRGQQVTLSCSPISGHRSVSWYQQTPGQGLQFLFEYFSETQRNKGNFPGRFSGRQFSNSRSEMNVSTLELGDSALYLCASTPLSGLAGVSSYNEQFFGPGTRLTVL.

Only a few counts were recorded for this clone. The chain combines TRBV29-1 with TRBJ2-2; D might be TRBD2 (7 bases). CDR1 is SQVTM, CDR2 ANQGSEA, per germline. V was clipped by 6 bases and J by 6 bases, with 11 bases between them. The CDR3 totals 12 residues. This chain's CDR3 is CSVEGGAGELFF. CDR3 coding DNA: TGCAGCGTCGAGGGGGGGGCCGGGGAGCTGTTTTTT.

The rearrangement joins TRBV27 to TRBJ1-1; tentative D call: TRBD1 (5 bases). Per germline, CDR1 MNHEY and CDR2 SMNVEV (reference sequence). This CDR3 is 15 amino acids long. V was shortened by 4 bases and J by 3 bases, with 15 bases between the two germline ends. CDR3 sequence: CASSSNPQGYTEAFF. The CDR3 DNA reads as TGTGCCAGCAGTTCCAATCCTCAGGGTTACACTGAAGCTTTCTTT.

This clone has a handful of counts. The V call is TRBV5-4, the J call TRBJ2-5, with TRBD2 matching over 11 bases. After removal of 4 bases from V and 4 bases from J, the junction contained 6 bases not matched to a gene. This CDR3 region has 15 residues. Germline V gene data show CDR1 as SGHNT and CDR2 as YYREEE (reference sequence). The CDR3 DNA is TGTGCCAGCAGCCGGGAACTAGCGGGAGTAGAGACCCAGTACTTC. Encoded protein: CASSRELAGVETQYF. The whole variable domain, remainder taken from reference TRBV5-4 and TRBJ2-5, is ETGVTQSPTHLIKTRGQQVTLRCSSQSGHNTVSWYQQALGQGPQFIFQYYREEENGRGNFPPRFSGLQFPNYSSELNVNALELDDSALYLCASSRELAGVETQYFGPGTRLLVL.

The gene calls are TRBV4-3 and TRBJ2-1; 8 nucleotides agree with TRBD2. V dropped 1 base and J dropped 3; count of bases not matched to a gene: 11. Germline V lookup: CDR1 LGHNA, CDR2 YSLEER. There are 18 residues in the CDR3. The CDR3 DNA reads TGCGCCAGCAGCCAAGTCCCCCCCCAAAGCGGGAGCTACAATGAGCAGTTCTTC. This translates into CASSQVPPQSGSYNEQFF.

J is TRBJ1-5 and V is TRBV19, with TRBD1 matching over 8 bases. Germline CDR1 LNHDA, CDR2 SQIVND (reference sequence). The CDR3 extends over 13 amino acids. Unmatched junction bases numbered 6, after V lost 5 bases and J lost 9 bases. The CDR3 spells CASSSTGGWPQHF. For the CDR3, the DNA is TGTGCCAGTAGTTCCACAGGGGGTTGGCCCCAGCATTTT.

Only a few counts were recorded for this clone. CDR3 DNA: TGTGCCAGCAGGCGCGCCTCAGGAATAGGCGCAAACACTGAAGCTTTCTTT. Protein: CASRRASGIGANTEAFF. The rearrangement uses TRBV28 and TRBJ1-1, with no clear D. Trimming shortened V by 6 bases and J by 2 bases, and 22 bases separated the two germline ends. The CDR3 is 17 residues long. Germline V CDR1 and CDR2: MDHEN, SYDVKM.

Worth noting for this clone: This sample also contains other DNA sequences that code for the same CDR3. This CDR3 reads CASSLSPDSSGANVLTF. The CDR3 bases are TGCGCCAGCAGCCTCTCCCCGGACAGCTCTGGGGCCAACGTCCTGACTTTC. The chain carries TRBV4-1 and TRBJ2-6; D perhaps matches TRBD1 (6 bases). Germline CDR1 is MGHRA and CDR2 is YSYEKL. Trimming took 4 bases from V and 0 from J, leaving 13 bases between them. This CDR3 spans 17 amino acids.

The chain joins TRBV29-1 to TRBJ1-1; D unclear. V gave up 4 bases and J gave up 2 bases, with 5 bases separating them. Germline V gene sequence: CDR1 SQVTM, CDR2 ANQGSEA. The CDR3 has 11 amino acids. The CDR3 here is CSVGLNTEAFF. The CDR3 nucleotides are TGCAGCGTTGGGCTTAACACTGAAGCTTTCTTT.

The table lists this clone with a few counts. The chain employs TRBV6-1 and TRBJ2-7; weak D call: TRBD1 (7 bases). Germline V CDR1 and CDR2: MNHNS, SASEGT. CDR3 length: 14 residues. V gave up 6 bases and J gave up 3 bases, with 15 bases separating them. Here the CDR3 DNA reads TGTGCCAGCAGCCCCAGGGGGGACAGCTACGAGCAGTACTTC. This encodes CASSPRGDSYEQYF.

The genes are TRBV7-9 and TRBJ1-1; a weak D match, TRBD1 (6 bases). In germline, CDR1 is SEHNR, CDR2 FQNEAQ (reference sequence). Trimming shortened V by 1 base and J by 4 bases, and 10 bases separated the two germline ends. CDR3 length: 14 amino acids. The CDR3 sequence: CASSLVGRGTEAFF. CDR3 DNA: TGTGCCAGCAGCTTAGTGGGCAGGGGCACTGAAGCTTTCTTT. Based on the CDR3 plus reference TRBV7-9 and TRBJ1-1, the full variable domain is DTGVSQNPRHKITKRGQNVTFRCDPISEHNRLYWYRQTLGQGPEFLTYFQNEAQLEKSRLLSDRFSAERPKGSFSTLEIQRTEQGDSAMYLCASSLVGRGTEAFFGQGTRLTVV.